Following are 4 T cell receptor beta chains from one sample sequenced in a study of regulatory T cells in long-lasting Graves disease. To make TCR beta libraries, researchers used iRepertoire HTBI primers and Arm-PCR of CDR3 regions. TCRdb reprocessed the multiplex PCR reads via MiXCR and lists one record per CDR3 protein. In the table there are 390,000 or so distinct CDR3 sequences, 12% of which are singletons. Indicated time point: newly diagnosed GD, antithyroid drugs for less than 3 months. Construction of the TCR library relied on RNA isolated from PBMCs. This sample was also put to use in a study of T cells in Graves' hyperthyroidism and ophthalmopathy.

The source was peripheral blood mononuclear cells (PBMCs), collected at new diagnosis, from a patient treated with antithyroid drugs. The source is a woman aged 18-35 years with Graves disease.

This clonotype was seen at least ten times. V usage is TRBV7-6 and J usage is TRBJ2-3, with a weak D call TRBD2 (5 bases). The V end lost 4 bases, the J end lost 8 bases, and 13 bases lay between the germline ends. CDR3 size: 13 residues. Germline V gene data show CDR1 as SGHVS and CDR2 as FNYEAQ. The CDR3 nucleotides are TGTGCCAGCAGCTCCCCTAGCTTCGTTACGCAGTATTTT. Translating it yields CASSSPSFVTQYF.

The CDR3 nucleotides are TGTGCCAGCTCACCCTACGGGTCCTCCTACGAGCAGTACTTC. This encodes CASSPYGSSYEQYF. V is TRBV18 and J is TRBJ2-7; no clear D gene. The V gene lost 3 bases and the J gene lost 0 bases, with 9 bases spanning the gap. The CDR3 is 14 amino acids. Germline V gene data show CDR1 as KGHSH and CDR2 as LQKENI.

Concerning this clonotype: A read error is possible here, since a much larger clone lies one base away. The chain employs TRBV7-2 and TRBJ1-2, with D maybe TRBD1 (5 bases). The CDR3 is 16 residues long. Trimming cost V 4 bases and J 6 bases, with 21 bases left between them. Looked up from germline, CDR1 is SGHTA and CDR2 is FQGNSA. CDR3 amino acids: CASSSAGRAGGDGYTF. The CDR3 DNA reads TGTGCCAGCAGCTCAGCCGGGAGGGCAGGAGGGGATGGCTACACCTTC.

V is TRBV28 and J is TRBJ2-2; a weak D match, TRBD1 (6 bases). V lost 7 bases and J 8 bases, leaving 32 bases between the germline ends. This CDR3 is built from 19 residues. Germline loops: CDR1 MDHEN, CDR2 SYDVKM. The DNA for the CDR3 is TGTGCCAGCACGACTATTTACTGGCACACAGGGATAGAGATGGGGGAGCTGTTTTTT. It specifies CASTTIYWHTGIEMGELFF.